The present T cell receptor (beta chain) was sequenced within a study of cytotoxic CD8 clonotypes in ibrutinib-treated CLL. As for the study in general: Investigators reported roughly 24 partial and 2 complete responses; after median about 70 months, approximately 15 patients remained remitted and about 12 progressed. Averaging across samples gave approximately 250,000 productive templates and approximately 87,000 productive rearrangements.

There are 14 residues in the CDR3. The V gene lost 1 base and the J gene lost 3 bases, with 10 bases spanning the gap. Looked up from germline, CDR1 is LGHNA and CDR2 is YSLEER. Overall study findings and caveats: At the start, clonality exceeded age-matched healthy donors and followed circulating CD8+ T-cell counts.

This clone turned up a few times. Its antigen is as yet unknown. With sequencing, the targeted depth ranged from 1 in 200,000 to 1 in 1 million T cells. Assay used: immunoSEQ multiplex PCR; TCRdb lists only in-frame clones, some missing. The table has about 250,000 clones, 70% seen once; the top ten hold 15%. This sample comprised PBMCs, obtained after 24 months of ibrutinib treatment. The source of this sequence is a human donor with chronic lymphocytic leukemia. The rearrangement uses TRBV4-3 and TRBJ2-7; D is unclear. The CDR3 sequence: CASSQGVHRYEQYF. In DNA, the CDR3 is TGCGCCAGCAGCCAAGGGGTCCATCGCTACGAGCAGTACTTC.